Below, one TCR beta chain is given with its context. Authors' processing steps: Reference gene primer amplification in the assay estimated nucleated cell counts. Some clones are missing from TCRdb's copy, which holds only in-frame ones; the method was immunoSEQ multiplex PCR. The V and J calls and the clone size are those of that table, but D and trimming were determined from the DNA. The sample shows over 200,000 clones, 82% of them seen only once. The data stem from a study of blood T cell repertoires in COVID-19. Study background: COVID-19 samples collected from the United States, Italy and Spain covered acute and convalescent phases.

The CDR3 spans 13 residues. V was cut by 6 bases and J by 0 bases, with 6 bases left in between. From germline, CDR1 is WNHNN and CDR2 SYGVQD (reference sequence). The receptor's source is a woman between 35 and 50 years old with acute or convalescent COVID-19. Sequences were obtained from peripheral blood. V gene TRBV10-1 combines with J gene TRBJ2-1; unclear D gene. CDR3 protein: CASSADSYNEQFF. The CDR3, as DNA: TGCGCCAGCAGCGCGGACTCCTACAATGAGCAGTTCTTC.